A selection of T cell receptor beta chains follows, all from one sample in a study of CD8 T cells in ankylosing spondylitis. Via MiXCR, TCRdb re-called the 5' RACE reads, giving one row per CDR3 protein. The repertoire holds about 340,000 distinct CDR3 sequences, with approximately 14% as singletons. Sample: blood, either unsorted or a sorted T cell fraction (not recorded which). These receptor sequences come from a male donor with ankylosing spondylitis or in good health (not recorded which). CDR3s include the opening cysteine and the closing phenylalanine or tryptophan. D genes are given only for firm matches. The size of a clone is reported for some rows only, either as once, few or many, or as a class for expanded clones.

j_call: TRBJ2-3; v_call: TRBV20-1; d_call: TRBD2; clone_size: -; cdr3_nt: TGCAGTGCTCTTCAACTAGCGGGAGTGGCAGATACGCAGTATTTT; cdr3_aa: CSALQLAGVADTQYF
j_call: TRBJ2-7; v_call: TRBV4-1; d_call: TRBD1; clone_size: few; cdr3_nt: TGCGCCAGCAGCCAGAGACTGGGACAGATGGAGGCCTACGAGCAGTACTTC; cdr3_aa: CASSQRLGQMEAYEQYF
j_call: TRBJ2-2; v_call: TRBV2; d_call: TRBD1; clone_size: -; cdr3_nt: TGTGCCAGCCACGGGACAGTGGACACCGGGGAGCTGTTTTTT; cdr3_aa: CASHGTVDTGELFF
j_call: TRBJ1-1; v_call: TRBV12-3/TRBV12-4; d_call: -; clone_size: -; cdr3_nt: TGTGCCAGCAGTTTAGGGCGAACCACTGAAGCTTTCTTT; cdr3_aa: CASSLGRTTEAFF
j_call: TRBJ1-1; v_call: TRBV24-1; d_call: TRBD1; clone_size: few; cdr3_nt: TGTGCCACCAGGGACAGGCCGGGCTCTGAAGCTTTCTTT; cdr3_aa: CATRDRPGSEAFF
j_call: TRBJ2-7; v_call: TRBV27; d_call: TRBD1; clone_size: -; cdr3_nt: TGTGCCAGCAGTTTACGTCGGACAGGGGGGACCGACGAGCAGTACTTC; cdr3_aa: CASSLRRTGGTDEQYF
j_call: TRBJ2-1; v_call: TRBV29-1; d_call: TRBD2; clone_size: few; cdr3_nt: TGCAGCGTTGGGGCGGGAGGGTCCTACAATGAGCAGTTCTTC; cdr3_aa: CSVGAGGSYNEQFF
j_call: TRBJ2-2; v_call: TRBV6-2/TRBV6-3; d_call: TRBD2; clone_size: -; cdr3_nt: TGTGCCAGCAGTTACACTAGCGGGGGGGTCACCGGGGAGCTGTTTTTT; cdr3_aa: CASSYTSGGVTGELFF
j_call: TRBJ2-3; v_call: TRBV7-9; d_call: TRBD2; clone_size: few; cdr3_nt: TGTGCCAGCAGCCCGGCGGGGGGGACTAGCGGGAGAAGAAAGTATTTT; cdr3_aa: CASSPAGGTSGRRKYF
j_call: TRBJ2-2; v_call: TRBV5-4; d_call: TRBD2; clone_size: many; cdr3_nt: TGTGCCAGCAGCCCATTAGCGGGGGGGTACACCGGGGAGCTGTTTTTT; cdr3_aa: CASSPLAGGYTGELFF
j_call: TRBJ1-2; v_call: TRBV20-1; d_call: -; clone_size: -; cdr3_nt: TGCAGTGCAACGCAGGACAGCGGGGACTATGGCTACACCTTC; cdr3_aa: CSATQDSGDYGYTF
j_call: TRBJ2-2; v_call: TRBV4-2; d_call: -; clone_size: -; cdr3_nt: TGTGCCAGCAGCCCGTCTACTACCAGGAACACCGGGGAGCTGTTTTTT; cdr3_aa: CASSPSTTRNTGELFF
j_call: TRBJ2-3; v_call: TRBV3-1; d_call: -; clone_size: -; cdr3_nt: TGTGCCAGCAGCCAACCTGGGAAGAGTACGCAGTATTTT; cdr3_aa: CASSQPGKSTQYF
j_call: TRBJ1-1; v_call: TRBV7-8; d_call: -; clone_size: -; cdr3_nt: TGTGCCAGCAGCAGTACATTTCGGGGGGAGAACACTGAAGCTTTCTTT; cdr3_aa: CASSSTFRGENTEAFF
j_call: TRBJ1-2; v_call: TRBV5-6; d_call: -; clone_size: once; cdr3_nt: TGTGCCAGCAGCCGTGCCCCGATCGGCTACACCTTC; cdr3_aa: CASSRAPIGYTF
j_call: TRBJ1-1; v_call: TRBV20-1; d_call: TRBD1; clone_size: -; cdr3_nt: TGCAGTGCTAGGATTCAGGGGGACACTGAAGCTTTCTTT; cdr3_aa: CSARIQGDTEAFF
j_call: TRBJ1-4; v_call: TRBV12-3/TRBV12-4; d_call: TRBD1; clone_size: many; cdr3_nt: TGTGCCAGCAGACCCTCCTGGACAGGCCGACAACTGTTTTTT; cdr3_aa: CASRPSWTGRQLFF
j_call: TRBJ2-3; v_call: TRBV29-1; d_call: TRBD2; clone_size: -; cdr3_nt: TGCAGCGTCGGGACTAGCGGGAGGCTCGCAGATACGCAGTATTTT; cdr3_aa: CSVGTSGRLADTQYF
j_call: TRBJ1-5; v_call: TRBV5-1; d_call: -; clone_size: -; cdr3_nt: TGCGCCAGCAGCTCGTCCCCTCAGGGAAGCAATCAGCCCCAGCATTTT; cdr3_aa: CASSSSPQGSNQPQHF
j_call: TRBJ2-1; v_call: TRBV4-1; d_call: TRBD2; clone_size: few; cdr3_nt: TGCGCCAGCAGCCAAGATAGGTCGGGGACTAGCGGGAAGGGTGAGCAGTTCTTC; cdr3_aa: CASSQDRSGTSGKGEQFF
j_call: TRBJ2-1; v_call: TRBV14; d_call: -; clone_size: -; cdr3_nt: TGTGCCAGCAGCCAAGTGTGGGGGATCTACAATGAGCAGTTCTTC; cdr3_aa: CASSQVWGIYNEQFF
j_call: TRBJ2-5; v_call: TRBV24-1; d_call: -; clone_size: -; cdr3_nt: TGTGCCACCAGTGTTAAAACAGCTCCCCAAGAGACCCAGTACTTC; cdr3_aa: CATSVKTAPQETQYF
j_call: TRBJ2-3; v_call: TRBV7-8; d_call: -; clone_size: -; cdr3_nt: TGTGCCAGCAGCACCGGCCCGGGACTTCTCACAGATACGCAGTATTTT; cdr3_aa: CASSTGPGLLTDTQYF
j_call: TRBJ2-1; v_call: TRBV5-1; d_call: TRBD2; clone_size: few; cdr3_nt: TGCGCCAGCAGCTTGGATCCGAGCGGGGGGGTCCGCTCCTACAATGAGCAGTTCTTC; cdr3_aa: CASSLDPSGGVRSYNEQFF
j_call: TRBJ2-3; v_call: TRBV20-1; d_call: TRBD2; clone_size: -; cdr3_nt: TGCAGTGCTAGATGGACTAGCGGGAGCGTACTTACAAATTTGGATACGCAGTATTTT; cdr3_aa: CSARWTSGSVLTNLDTQYF
j_call: TRBJ2-6; v_call: TRBV12-5; d_call: -; clone_size: -; cdr3_nt: TGTGCTAGTGGTTCCGGGGCCAACGTCCTGACTTTC; cdr3_aa: CASGSGANVLTF
j_call: TRBJ2-7; v_call: TRBV20-1; d_call: TRBD1; clone_size: few; cdr3_nt: TGCAGTGCCGCACGAGGGACAGGGGGCTACGAGCAGTACTTC; cdr3_aa: CSAARGTGGYEQYF
j_call: TRBJ2-5; v_call: TRBV20-1; d_call: -; clone_size: many; cdr3_nt: -; cdr3_aa: CSAVPGETQYF
j_call: TRBJ2-1; v_call: TRBV28; d_call: -; clone_size: many; cdr3_nt: TGTGCCAGCAGTTTAATAGGGGCCAATGAGCAGTTCTTC; cdr3_aa: CASSLIGANEQFF
j_call: TRBJ1-2; v_call: TRBV30; d_call: -; clone_size: few; cdr3_nt: TGTGCCTGGAGCGCTAGGCAGAACGGCTACACCTTC; cdr3_aa: CAWSARQNGYTF
j_call: TRBJ1-1; v_call: TRBV29-1; d_call: -; clone_size: many; cdr3_nt: TGCAGCGCCCAGGACATCTCCACTGAAGCTTTCTTT; cdr3_aa: CSAQDISTEAFF
j_call: TRBJ2-7; v_call: TRBV5-1; d_call: TRBD2; clone_size: few; cdr3_nt: TGCGCCAGCAGCTTGGCCCCTAGCGGGGGGGCTTACGAGCAGTACTTC; cdr3_aa: CASSLAPSGGAYEQYF
j_call: TRBJ2-4; v_call: TRBV3-1; d_call: TRBD1; clone_size: -; cdr3_nt: TGTGCCAGCAGCCAAGGTATACAGGGGCCCATTCAGTACTTC; cdr3_aa: CASSQGIQGPIQYF
j_call: TRBJ2-7; v_call: TRBV7-9; d_call: TRBD2; clone_size: -; cdr3_nt: TGTGCCAGCAGCCCCCTGGGGCTAGCGGGAATATACGAGCAGTACTTC; cdr3_aa: CASSPLGLAGIYEQYF
j_call: TRBJ1-2; v_call: TRBV12-3/TRBV12-4; d_call: TRBD1; clone_size: many; cdr3_nt: TGTGCCAGCAGGACAGGGGGATTTGGCTACACCTTC; cdr3_aa: CASRTGGFGYTF
j_call: TRBJ1-3; v_call: TRBV10-2; d_call: -; clone_size: few; cdr3_nt: TGCGCCAGCTTGAGGGGAAACACCATATATTTT; cdr3_aa: CASLRGNTIYF
j_call: TRBJ1-4; v_call: TRBV7-2; d_call: -; clone_size: few; cdr3_nt: TGTGCCAGCAGCTTGACCTCAGGGACCGAAAAACTGTTTTTT; cdr3_aa: CASSLTSGTEKLFF
j_call: TRBJ2-5; v_call: TRBV12-3/TRBV12-4; d_call: -; clone_size: few; cdr3_nt: TGTGCCAGCAGCTCAAGCACCTCGGGATCTCAAGAGACCCAGTACTTC; cdr3_aa: CASSSSTSGSQETQYF
j_call: TRBJ2-3; v_call: TRBV27; d_call: -; clone_size: many; cdr3_nt: TGTGCCAGCAGACTTGGGGGAGATACGCAGTATTTT; cdr3_aa: CASRLGGDTQYF